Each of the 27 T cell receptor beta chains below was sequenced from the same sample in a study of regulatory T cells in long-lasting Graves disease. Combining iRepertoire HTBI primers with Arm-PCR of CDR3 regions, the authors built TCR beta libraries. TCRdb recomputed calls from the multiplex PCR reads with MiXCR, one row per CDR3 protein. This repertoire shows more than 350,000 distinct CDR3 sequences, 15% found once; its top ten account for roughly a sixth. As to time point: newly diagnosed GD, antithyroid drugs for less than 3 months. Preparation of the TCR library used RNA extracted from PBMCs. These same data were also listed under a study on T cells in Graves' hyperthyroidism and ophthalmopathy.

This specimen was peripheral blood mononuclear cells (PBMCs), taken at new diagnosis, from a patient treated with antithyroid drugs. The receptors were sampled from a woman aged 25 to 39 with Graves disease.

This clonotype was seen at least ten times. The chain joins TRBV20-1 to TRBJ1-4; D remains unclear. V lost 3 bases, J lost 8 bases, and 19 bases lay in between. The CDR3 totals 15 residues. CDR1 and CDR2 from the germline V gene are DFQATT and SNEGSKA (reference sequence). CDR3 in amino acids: CSASPGLGRGEKLFF. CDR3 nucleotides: TGCAGTGCTAGCCCGGGGTTGGGAAGAGGGGAAAAACTGTTTTTT.

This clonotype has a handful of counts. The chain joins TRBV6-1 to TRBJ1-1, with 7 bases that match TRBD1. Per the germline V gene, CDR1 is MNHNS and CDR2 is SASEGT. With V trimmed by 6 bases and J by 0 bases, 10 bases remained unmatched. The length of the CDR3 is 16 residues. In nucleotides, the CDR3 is TGTGCCAGCAGAGCCTGGTACAGGGGACTGAACACTGAAGCTTTCTTT. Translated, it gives CASRAWYRGLNTEAFF.

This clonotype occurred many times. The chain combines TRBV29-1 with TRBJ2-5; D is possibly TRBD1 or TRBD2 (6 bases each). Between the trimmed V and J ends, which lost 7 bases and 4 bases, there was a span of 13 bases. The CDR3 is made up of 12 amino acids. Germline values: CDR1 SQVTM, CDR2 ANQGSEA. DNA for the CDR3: TGCAGCGGCGGGACATGGGGAGAGACCCAGTACTTC. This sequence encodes CSGGTWGETQYF.

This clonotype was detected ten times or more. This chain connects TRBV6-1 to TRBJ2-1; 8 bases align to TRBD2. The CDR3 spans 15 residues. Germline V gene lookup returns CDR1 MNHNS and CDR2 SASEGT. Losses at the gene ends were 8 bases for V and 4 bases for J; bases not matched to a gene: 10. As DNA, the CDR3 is TGTGCCAGCTCCCGTGGGACGGGAGGGTACAATGAGCAGTTCTTC. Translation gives CASSRGTGGYNEQFF.

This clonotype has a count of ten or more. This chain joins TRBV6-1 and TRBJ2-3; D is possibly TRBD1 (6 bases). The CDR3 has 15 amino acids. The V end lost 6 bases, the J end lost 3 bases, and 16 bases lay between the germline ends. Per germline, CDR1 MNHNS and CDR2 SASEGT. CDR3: CASSHNREPTDTQYF. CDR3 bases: TGTGCCAGCAGCCACAACAGGGAGCCGACAGATACGCAGTATTTT.

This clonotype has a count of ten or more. CDR3 in amino acids: CSVVWQGGVENQPQHF. In nucleotides, the CDR3 is TGCAGCGTTGTCTGGCAGGGAGGGGTTGAGAATCAGCCCCAGCATTTT. The chain carries TRBV29-1 and TRBJ1-5; tentatively, D is TRBD1 (5 bases). CDR3 length: 16 amino acids. Germline V lookup: CDR1 SQVTM, CDR2 ANQGSEA. With 4 bases removed from V and 4 bases from J, the gap between germline ends came to 20 bases. The full variable domain, in which reference TRBV29-1 and TRBJ1-5 provide the parts outside the CDR3, is SAVISQKPSRDICQRGTSLTIQCQVDSQVTMMFWYRQQPGQSLTLIATANQGSEATYESGFVIDKFPISRPNLTFSTLTVSNMSPEDSSIYLCSVVWQGGVENQPQHFGDGTRLSIL.

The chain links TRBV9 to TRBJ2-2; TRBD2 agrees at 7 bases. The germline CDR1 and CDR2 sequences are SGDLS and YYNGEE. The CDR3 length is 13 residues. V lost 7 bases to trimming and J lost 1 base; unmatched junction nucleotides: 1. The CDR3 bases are TGTGCCAGCGGGGGGGAGAACACCGGGGAGCTGTTTTTT. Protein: CASGGENTGELFF.

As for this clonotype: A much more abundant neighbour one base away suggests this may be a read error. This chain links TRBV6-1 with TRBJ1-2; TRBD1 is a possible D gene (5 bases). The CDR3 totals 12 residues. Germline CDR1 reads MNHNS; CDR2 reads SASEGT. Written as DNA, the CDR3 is TGTGCCACCTCGGGGGAGAACTATGGCCACACCTTC. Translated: CATSGENYGHTF.

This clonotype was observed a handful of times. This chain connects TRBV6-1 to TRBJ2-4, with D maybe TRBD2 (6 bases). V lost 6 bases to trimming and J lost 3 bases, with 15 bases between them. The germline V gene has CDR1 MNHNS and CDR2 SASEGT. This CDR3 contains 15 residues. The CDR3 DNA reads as TGTGCCAGCAGCTACGGGAGTCTAGGCAAAAACATTCAGTACTTC. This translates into CASSYGSLGKNIQYF.

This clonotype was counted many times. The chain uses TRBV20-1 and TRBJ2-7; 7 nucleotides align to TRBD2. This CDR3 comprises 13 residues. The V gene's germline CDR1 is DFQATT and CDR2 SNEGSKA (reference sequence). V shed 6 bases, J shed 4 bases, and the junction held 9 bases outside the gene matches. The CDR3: CSALGGRFYEQYF. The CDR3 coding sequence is TGCAGTGCCTTGGGCGGGAGATTTTACGAGCAGTACTTC.

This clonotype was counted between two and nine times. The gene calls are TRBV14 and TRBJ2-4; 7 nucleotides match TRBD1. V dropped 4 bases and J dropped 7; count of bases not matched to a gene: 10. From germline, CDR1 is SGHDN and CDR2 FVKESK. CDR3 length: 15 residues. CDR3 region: CASSLQVGTANIQYF. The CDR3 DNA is TGTGCCAGCAGCCTCCAGGTTGGGACAGCTAACATTCAGTACTTC. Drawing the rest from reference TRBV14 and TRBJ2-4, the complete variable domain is EAGVTQFPSHSVIEKGQTVTLRCDPISGHDNLYWYRRVMGKEIKFLLHFVKESKQDESGMPNNRFLAERTGGTYSTLKVQPAELEDSGVYFCASSLQVGTANIQYFGAGTRLSVL.

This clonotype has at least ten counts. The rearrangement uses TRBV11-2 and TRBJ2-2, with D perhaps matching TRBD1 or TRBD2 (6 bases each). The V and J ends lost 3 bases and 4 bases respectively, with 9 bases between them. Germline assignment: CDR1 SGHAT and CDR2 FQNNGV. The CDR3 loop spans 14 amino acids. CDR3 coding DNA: TGTGCCAGCAGCTTCGGGGGCGGCACCGGGGAGCTGTTTTTT. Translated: CASSFGGGTGELFF.

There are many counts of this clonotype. CDR3 in DNA: TGTGCCAGCTCACCGGCCTGGACAGCCTCCACCGGGGAGCTGTTTTTT. Amino acid sequence: CASSPAWTASTGELFF. This chain uses TRBV18 with TRBJ2-2; maybe TRBD1 (6 bases). V was clipped by 3 bases and J by 4 bases, with 15 bases between them. The CDR3 runs 16 residues. The V gene's germline CDR1 is KGHSH and CDR2 LQKENI. The whole variable domain, remainder taken from reference TRBV18 and TRBJ2-2, is NAGVMQNPRHLVRRRGQEARLRCSPMKGHSHVYWYRQLPEEGLKFMVYLQKENIIDESGMPKERFSAEFPKEGPSILRIQQVVRGDSAAYFCASSPAWTASTGELFFGEGSRLTVL.

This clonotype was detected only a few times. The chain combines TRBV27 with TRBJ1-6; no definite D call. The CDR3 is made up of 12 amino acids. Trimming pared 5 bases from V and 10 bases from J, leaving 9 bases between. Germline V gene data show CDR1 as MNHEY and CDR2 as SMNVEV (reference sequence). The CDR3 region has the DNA TGTGCCAGCAGTCTCGAGGGATCACCCCTCCACTTT. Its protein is CASSLEGSPLHF.

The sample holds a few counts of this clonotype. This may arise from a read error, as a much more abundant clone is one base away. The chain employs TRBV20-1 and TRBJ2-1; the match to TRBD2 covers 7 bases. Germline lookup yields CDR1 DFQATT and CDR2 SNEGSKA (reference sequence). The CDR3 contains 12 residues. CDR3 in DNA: TGCAGTGCAGGACTAGGTTACAATGAGCAGCTCTTC. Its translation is CSAGLGYNEQLF.

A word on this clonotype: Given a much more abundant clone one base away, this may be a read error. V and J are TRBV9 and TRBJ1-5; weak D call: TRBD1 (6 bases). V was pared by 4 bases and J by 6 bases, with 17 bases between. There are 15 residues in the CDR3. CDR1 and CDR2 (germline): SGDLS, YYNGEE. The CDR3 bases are TGTGCCAGCAGCATAGGGGGGTCCGAGGGTCAGCCCCAGCATTTT. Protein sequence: CASSIGGSEGQPQHF.

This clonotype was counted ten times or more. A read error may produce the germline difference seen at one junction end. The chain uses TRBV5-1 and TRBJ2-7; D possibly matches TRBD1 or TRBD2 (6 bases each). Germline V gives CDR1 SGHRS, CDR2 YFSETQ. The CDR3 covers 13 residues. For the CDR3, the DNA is TGTGCCAGCAGTTGGGGGGACACCTACGAGCAGTACTTC. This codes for CASSWGDTYEQYF. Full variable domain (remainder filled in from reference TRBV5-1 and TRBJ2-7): KAGVTQTPRYLIKTRGQQVTLSCSPISGHRSVSWYQQTPGQGLQFLFEYFSETQRNKGNFPGRFSGRQFSNSRSEMNVSTLELGDSALYLCASSWGDTYEQYFGPGTRLTVT.

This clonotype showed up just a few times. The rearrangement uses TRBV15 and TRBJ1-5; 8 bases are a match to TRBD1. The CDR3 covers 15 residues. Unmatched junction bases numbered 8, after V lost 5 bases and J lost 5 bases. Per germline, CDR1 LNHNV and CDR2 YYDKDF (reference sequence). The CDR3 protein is CATSGQDRVYQPQHF. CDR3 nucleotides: TGTGCCACCAGCGGCCAGGACAGGGTCTATCAGCCCCAGCATTTT.

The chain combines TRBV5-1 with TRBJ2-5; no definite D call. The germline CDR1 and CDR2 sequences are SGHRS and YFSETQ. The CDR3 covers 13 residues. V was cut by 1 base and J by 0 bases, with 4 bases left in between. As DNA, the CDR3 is TGCGCCAGCAGCTTGACAAACCAAGAGACCCAGTACTTC. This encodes CASSLTNQETQYF.

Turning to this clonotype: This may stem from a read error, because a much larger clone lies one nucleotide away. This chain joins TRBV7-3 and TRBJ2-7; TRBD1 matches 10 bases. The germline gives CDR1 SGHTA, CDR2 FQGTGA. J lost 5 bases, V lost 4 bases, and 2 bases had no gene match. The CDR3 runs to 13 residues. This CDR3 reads CASSWDRGDEQYF. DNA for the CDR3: TGTGCCAGCAGCTGGGACAGGGGCGACGAGCAGTACTTC.

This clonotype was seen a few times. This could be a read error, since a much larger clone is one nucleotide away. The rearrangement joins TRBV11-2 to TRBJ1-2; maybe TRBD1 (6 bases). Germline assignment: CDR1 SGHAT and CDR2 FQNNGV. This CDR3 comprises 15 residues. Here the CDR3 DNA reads TGTGCCGGCAGCTTTCGCCAGGGGCGAACGTATGGCTACACCTTC. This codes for CAGSFRQGRTYGYTF.

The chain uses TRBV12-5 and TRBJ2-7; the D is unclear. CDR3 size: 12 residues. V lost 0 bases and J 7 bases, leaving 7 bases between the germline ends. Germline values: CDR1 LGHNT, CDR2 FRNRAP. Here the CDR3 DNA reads TGTGCTAGTGGTTTGGTACCAGAGGAGCAGTACTTC. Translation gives CASGLVPEEQYF.

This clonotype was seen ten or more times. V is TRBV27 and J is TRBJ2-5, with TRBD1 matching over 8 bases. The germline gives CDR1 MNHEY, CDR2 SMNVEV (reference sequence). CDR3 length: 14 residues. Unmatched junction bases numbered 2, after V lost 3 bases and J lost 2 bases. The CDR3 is CASSFRGRQETQYF. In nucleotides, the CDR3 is TGTGCCAGCAGTTTCAGGGGGCGACAAGAGACCCAGTACTTC.

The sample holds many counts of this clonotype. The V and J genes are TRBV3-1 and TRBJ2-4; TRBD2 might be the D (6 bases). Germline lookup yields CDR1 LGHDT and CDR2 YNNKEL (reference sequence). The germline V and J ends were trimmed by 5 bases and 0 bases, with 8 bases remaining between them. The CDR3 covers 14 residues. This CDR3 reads CASSVGGAKNIQYF. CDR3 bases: TGTGCCAGCAGCGTCGGGGGAGCCAAAAACATTCAGTACTTC. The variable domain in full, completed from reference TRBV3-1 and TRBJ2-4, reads DTAVSQTPKYLVTQMGNDKSIKCEQNLGHDTMYWYKQDSKKFLKIMFSYNNKELIINETVPNRFSPKSPDKAHLNLHINSLELGDSAVYFCASSVGGAKNIQYFGAGTRLSVL.

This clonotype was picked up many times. The CDR3 reads CASSTKGNTEAFF. CDR3 sequence (DNA): TGCGCCAGCAGCACAAAGGGGAACACTGAAGCTTTCTTT. The V call is TRBV5-1, the J call TRBJ1-1, with D unresolved. CDR1 and CDR2 (germline): SGHRS, YFSETQ. Trimming removed 4 bases from V and 1 base from J, with 8 bases in between. The CDR3 is 13 residues long. Looking up the rest from reference TRBV5-1 and TRBJ1-1 gives the full variable domain: KAGVTQTPRYLIKTRGQQVTLSCSPISGHRSVSWYQQTPGQGLQFLFEYFSETQRNKGNFPGRFSGRQFSNSRSEMNVSTLELGDSALYLCASSTKGNTEAFFGQGTRLTVV.

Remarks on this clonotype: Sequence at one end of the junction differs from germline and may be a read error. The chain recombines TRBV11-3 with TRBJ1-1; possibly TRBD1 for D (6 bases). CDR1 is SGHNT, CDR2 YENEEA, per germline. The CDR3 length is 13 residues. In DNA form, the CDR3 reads TGTGTCAGCAGTTTAGGGGGGAACACTGAAGCTTTCTTT. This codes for CVSSLGGNTEAFF.

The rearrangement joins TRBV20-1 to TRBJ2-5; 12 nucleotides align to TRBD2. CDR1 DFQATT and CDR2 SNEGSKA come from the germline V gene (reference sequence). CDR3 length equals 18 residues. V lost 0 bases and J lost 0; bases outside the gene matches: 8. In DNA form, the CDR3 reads TGCAGTGCTAGAGATCTAGGGCTAGCGGGAGGGAACCAAGAGACCCAGTACTTC. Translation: CSARDLGLAGGNQETQYF.